This T cell receptor beta chain was documented in a study of shared clonotypes between healthy human individuals. Whole-study findings and limits: Clonotype sharing levels among donors were expected to vary with sequencing depth.

V shed 6 bases and J 5 bases; nucleotides not matched to a gene: 6. CDR3 length: 15 residues. Germline V lookup: CDR1 MNHEY, CDR2 SMNVEV (reference sequence). The repertoire was sequenced with immunoSEQ multiplex PCR; TCRdb's copy has only in-frame clones and lacks some. The sample lists some 2 million clones; roughly 94% were seen once. Comment on this clone: Antigen unknown.

Naivety among CD8 cells was defined by CD45RO negativity and positive CCR7 selection, thereby excluding terminally differentiated effector memory CD45RA+ cells. The chain carries TRBV27 and TRBJ2-7; 14 bases match TRBD2. This receptor was obtained from a man aged 18 to 29 in good health. The sample comprised naive CD8+ T cells sorted from blood. The CDR3, as DNA: TGTGCCAGCAGCTCACGACTAGCGGGAGGGGACGAGCAGTACTTC. Its protein product is CASSSRLAGGDEQYF.